One sample yielded the 6 T cell receptor beta chains listed below, sequenced in a study of cytomegalovirus exposure and HLA in healthy donors. PCR amplification relied on 60 Vbeta primers (plus 13 Jbeta primers). TCRdb's copy holds only in-frame clones and misses some; the assay was immunoSEQ multiplex PCR. The data show 90,000 to 110,000 clones, 78% seen once. Specimen: PBMCs. The receptor set was obtained from a man younger than 45 in good health and CMV-seronegative.

The chain uses TRBV5-1 and TRBJ2-1; TRBD2 matches 7 bases. The CDR3 is 17 residues long. V shed 0 bases and J 0 bases; nucleotides not matched to a gene: 6. CDR1 and CDR2 from the germline V gene are SGHRS and YFSETQ. The CDR3 spells CASSLVGSGSSYNEQFF. The CDR3 DNA reads as TGCGCCAGCAGCTTGGTAGGTAGCGGGTCCTCCTACAATGAGCAGTTCTTC.

This clone has only a few counts. The chain recombines TRBV19 with TRBJ2-7; D is uncertain. The V gene's germline CDR1 is LNHDA and CDR2 SQIVND (reference sequence). The CDR3 length is 14 residues. V lost 5 bases to trimming and J lost 1 base, with 12 bases between them. For the CDR3, the DNA is TGTGCCAGTAGTCTTTCAGGTGCTTCCTACGAGCAGTACTTC. Its translation: CASSLSGASYEQYF.

This clone was seen only once. This chain joins TRBV14 and TRBJ2-2, with D possibly TRBD2 on 5 matching bases. This CDR3 comprises 15 residues. Germline CDR1 reads SGHDN; CDR2 reads FVKESK. V lost 8 bases to trimming and J lost 6 bases, with 19 bases between them. CDR3 amino acids: CASQTPGNFAGELFF. CDR3 coding DNA: TGTGCCAGCCAGACCCCGGGGAATTTCGCCGGGGAGCTGTTTTTT.

The chain employs TRBV4-3 and TRBJ1-2; 10 nucleotides agree with TRBD1. Germline V lookup: CDR1 LGHNA, CDR2 YSLEER. Losses at the gene ends were 2 bases for V and 4 bases for J; bases not matched to a gene: 10. This CDR3 has 17 amino acids. The CDR3 region has the DNA TGCGCCAGCAGCCAATCTGCCGGGACAGGGGCAGGCTATGGCTACACCTTC. Translation gives CASSQSAGTGAGYGYTF.

This CDR3 is CASSPQNSPGGGNEQFF. DNA for the CDR3: TGTGCCAGCTCACCACAGAATTCACCGGGAGGGGGAAATGAGCAGTTCTTC. The chain has TRBV18 and TRBJ2-1; 8 nucleotides align to TRBD2. V shed 1 base and J 7 bases; nucleotides not matched to a gene: 12. Germline CDR1 is KGHSH and CDR2 is LQKENI. This CDR3 has 17 residues.

The gene calls are TRBV19 and TRBJ2-2; 7 bases line up with TRBD2. The CDR3 consists of 19 residues. V gave up 2 bases and J gave up 6 bases; unmatched junction bases: 18. Per germline, CDR1 LNHDA and CDR2 SQIVND (reference sequence). In DNA, the CDR3 is TGTGCCAGTAGTATACCCCGGCTCGGCGGGAGTTTAGGGTCCGGGGAGCTGTTTTTT. It codes for CASSIPRLGGSLGSGELFF. Combining the CDR3 with reference TRBV19 and TRBJ2-2 gives the whole variable domain DGGITQSPKYLFRKEGQNVTLSCEQNLNHDAMYWYRQDPGQGLRLIYYSQIVNDFQKGDIAEGYSVSREKKESFPLTVTSAQKNPTAFYLCASSIPRLGGSLGSGELFFGEGSRLTVL.